Below are 26 T cell receptor beta chains sequenced from a single sample in a study of T-cell reconstitution after alpha-beta-depleted transplantation in children. Construction of the TCRbeta library involved unique molecular identifiers. TCRdb called the PCR reads again in MiXCR, with one record for every CDR3 protein. The data contain under 750,000 distinct CDR3 sequences, 23% of them seen just once; the ten biggest clones take up roughly 14%. The specimen was PBMCs, mostly from graft donor cells, collected 360 days after TCRalphabeta/CD19-depleted stem cell transplant. The source of these receptors is a boy younger than two who had a stem cell transplant for acute myeloid leukemia, so the T cells may come from the graft donor.

This clonotype was counted between two and nine times. The chain couples TRBV20-1 to TRBJ2-7; a weak D match, TRBD2 (5 bases). This CDR3 has 14 amino acids. Looked up from germline, CDR1 is DFQATT and CDR2 is SNEGSKA (reference sequence). Deletions cut 5 bases from V and 4 bases from J, with 18 bases between. CDR3: CSAYPLDGGYEQYF. The CDR3 nucleotides read TGCAGTGCTTACCCCCTTGACGGCGGGTACGAGCAGTACTTC.

J is TRBJ2-3 and V is TRBV5-8; D unclear. V lost 3 bases, J lost 0 bases, and 11 bases lay in between. The V gene's germline CDR1 is SGHTS and CDR2 YDEGEE. The CDR3 runs to 15 residues. In nucleotides, the CDR3 is TGTGCCAGCAGCTATGGACCGGAAAGCACAGATACGCAGTATTTT. Its protein product is CASSYGPESTDTQYF.

This clonotype was found a few times. The J gene is TRBJ2-7, the V gene TRBV10-3, with D tentatively TRBD2 (6 bases). V was clipped by 0 bases and J by 0 bases, with 9 bases between them. Germline CDR1 is ENHRY and CDR2 is SYGVKD. The CDR3 covers 15 residues. CDR3 residues: CAISESGRSSYEQYV. CDR3 nucleotide sequence: TGTGCCATCAGTGAGTCAGGGAGGAGCTCCTACGAGCAGTACGTC.

In its sample, this clonotype was seen a few times. The chain links TRBV7-3 to TRBJ2-1, with D tentatively TRBD2 (6 bases). V was trimmed by 0 bases and J by 9 bases, leaving 12 bases between them. This CDR3 has 14 amino acids. Germline CDR1 and CDR2: SGHTA and FQGTGA. The CDR3 sequence: CASSLTHSGVEQFF. Written as DNA, the CDR3 is TGTGCCAGCAGCTTAACTCACTCGGGGGTTGAGCAGTTCTTC.

This clonotype was found many times. The chain carries TRBV20-1 and TRBJ2-7; D is unresolved. This CDR3 has 10 amino acids. V lost 6 bases to trimming and J lost 10 bases, with 13 bases between them. Per germline, CDR1 DFQATT and CDR2 SNEGSKA (reference sequence). The CDR3 nucleotides are TGCAGTGCAAGACGAGAGATCCAGTACTTC. Translation: CSARREIQYF.

This chain connects TRBV13 to TRBJ2-3; either TRBD1 or TRBD2 may fit D (8 bases each). Trimming left V 5 bases short and J 0 bases short, with 33 bases between. The germline gives CDR1 PRHDT, CDR2 FYEKMQ (reference sequence). The length of the CDR3 is 22 residues. The DNA for the CDR3 is TGTGCCAGCAGCCCCCAAGTGCGGACAGGGTCGGGGGGGCCGACCAGCACAGATACGCAGTATTTT. Residues: CASSPQVRTGSGGPTSTDTQYF.

This clonotype came up once. The chain combines TRBV6-1 with TRBJ1-5; tentatively, D is TRBD1 (6 bases). There are 14 residues in the CDR3. Trimming stripped 3 bases from V and 3 bases from J, with 9 bases between. The germline V gene encodes CDR1 MNHNS and CDR2 SASEGT. CDR3 in amino acids: CASSDRGINQPQHF. CDR3 sequence (DNA): TGTGCCAGCAGTGACAGGGGTATCAATCAGCCCCAGCATTTT.

There are many counts of this clonotype. The rearrangement links TRBV5-5 to TRBJ2-7; TRBD2 matches at 8 bases. CDR1 and CDR2 from the germline V gene are SGHKS and YYEKEE (reference sequence). The CDR3 extends over 15 amino acids. V gave up 4 bases and J gave up 0 bases; unmatched junction bases: 6. The CDR3 nucleotides are TGTGCCAGCAGCCTACTAGCGGATAGCTCCTACGAGCAGTACGTC. Translated, it gives CASSLLADSSYEQYV.

This clonotype was found a few times. The V call is TRBV20-1, the J call TRBJ2-3, with D maybe TRBD2 (5 bases). The V gene's germline CDR1 is DFQATT and CDR2 SNEGSKA (reference sequence). The V end lost 5 bases, the J end lost 0 bases, and 24 bases lay between the germline ends. The CDR3 covers 18 residues. The CDR3 DNA follows: TGCAGTGCTGAGGTCAACGGGAACGCACTAAAGAGCACAGATACGCAGTATTTT. It specifies CSAEVNGNALKSTDTQYF.

V usage is TRBV5-2 and J usage is TRBJ1-5; TRBD1, the table's D call, lacks a check against the DNA. TRBV5-2 is flagged as a pseudogene. The length of the CDR3 is 17 residues. The CDR3 reads CAMGRPRDRDSNQPQHF. The CDR3 nucleotides are TGTGCCATGGGCCGACCAAGGGACAGGGATAGCAATCAGCCCCAGCATTTT.

This clonotype was found many times. The V and J genes are TRBV4-1 and TRBJ1-5, with no clear D. From germline, CDR1 is MGHRA and CDR2 YSYEKL. The CDR3 runs to 14 residues. Trimming cost V 4 bases and J 6 bases, with 13 bases left between them. This chain's CDR3 is CASSPWGSGQPQHF. Written as DNA, the CDR3 is TGCGCCAGCAGCCCTTGGGGAAGCGGTCAGCCCCAGCATTTT.

This clonotype occurred a few times. V usage is TRBV9 and J usage is TRBJ2-7, with D tentatively TRBD2 (6 bases). CDR1 and CDR2 (germline): SGDLS, YYNGEE. There are 15 residues in the CDR3. Trimming took off 4 bases at V and 3 bases at J, with 17 bases between the two ends. The CDR3 is CASSTSGEASYEQYF. CDR3 in DNA: TGTGCCAGCAGCACAAGTGGGGAGGCGAGCTACGAGCAGTACTTC.

This clonotype was recorded many times. V is TRBV20-1 and J is TRBJ2-1; no firm D call. Trimming left V 1 base short and J 4 bases short, with 20 bases between. Germline lookup yields CDR1 DFQATT and CDR2 SNEGSKA (reference sequence). The CDR3 contains 17 residues. This CDR3 is CSARGSSLTSLYNEQFF. The CDR3 DNA reads as TGCAGTGCTAGAGGTAGTTCTTTGACCTCACTTTACAATGAGCAGTTCTTC.

This clonotype has a handful of counts. The chain couples TRBV7-9 to TRBJ2-5, with no clear D. The CDR3 spans 16 residues. The ends were cut back, 1 base at V and 0 bases at J, with 12 bases in the middle. CDR1 and CDR2 from the germline V gene are SEHNR and FQNEAQ (reference sequence). This CDR3 is CASSLVGIPYQETQYF. DNA for the CDR3: TGTGCCAGCAGCTTAGTTGGGATTCCATACCAAGAGACCCAGTACTTC.

The chain joins TRBV9 to TRBJ2-1; possible D gene TRBD2, 5 bases. The CDR3 loop spans 16 amino acids. Germline V lookup: CDR1 SGDLS, CDR2 YYNGEE. V lost 0 bases and J lost 9, with 19 bases in between. The CDR3 region is CASSVAQLDLAGEQFF. The CDR3 DNA reads as TGTGCCAGCAGCGTAGCCCAACTGGACTTGGCGGGTGAGCAGTTCTTC. The entire variable domain, with the rest obtained from reference TRBV9 and TRBJ2-1, is as follows: DSGVTQTPKHLITATGQRVTLRCSPRSGDLSVYWYQQSLDQGLQFLIQYYNGEERAKGNILERFSAQQFPDLHSELNLSSLELGDSALYFCASSVAQLDLAGEQFFGPGTRLTVL.

This clonotype has at least ten counts. The gene calls are TRBV24-1 and TRBJ2-7; 15 bases are a match to TRBD2. CDR3 size: 15 residues. The junction had 3 bases not matched to a gene; V was cut back by 4 bases and J by 6 bases. Germline CDR1 is KGHDR and CDR2 is SFDVKD. The CDR3 nucleotides are TGTGCCACCAGTGACTCGGGACTAGCGGGGGGCGAGCAGTACTTC. Residues: CATSDSGLAGGEQYF.

The rearrangement links TRBV28 to TRBJ1-6; D remains ambiguous. The length of the CDR3 is 13 residues. Germline assignment: CDR1 MDHEN and CDR2 SYDVKM. Trimming took off 7 bases at V and 6 bases at J, with 10 bases between the two ends. The CDR3 protein is CASIRTRNSPLHF. The CDR3 nucleotides are TGTGCCAGCATAAGAACGCGTAATTCACCCCTCCACTTT.

Note on this clonotype: Germline and junction disagree at one end, which may indicate a read error. The J gene is TRBJ2-4, the V gene TRBV20-1; weak D call: TRBD2 (5 bases). Germline CDR1 reads DFQATT; CDR2 reads SNEGSKA (reference sequence). The CDR3 sequence is 15 residues long. The CDR3 DNA reads TGCAGTGCTAGAGAGAACGGGGTCTCCAAAAACATTCAGGACTTC. Translating gives CSARENGVSKNIQDF.

This clonotype was observed a few times. The chain links TRBV5-5 to TRBJ2-1, with 14 nucleotides matching TRBD2. Germline CDR1 and CDR2: SGHKS and YYEKEE (reference sequence). Losses at the gene ends were 4 bases for V and 6 bases for J; bases not matched to a gene: 6. The CDR3 is 16 residues long. CDR3 sequence reads: CASSPTSGGASNEQFF. CDR3 DNA: TGTGCCAGCAGCCCGACTAGCGGGGGGGCGTCCAATGAGCAGTTCTTC.

There are many counts of this clonotype. The V call is TRBV20-1, the J call TRBJ2-5; D not resolved. This CDR3 has 10 residues. With 6 bases removed from V and 5 bases from J, the gap between germline ends came to 7 bases. Looked up from germline, CDR1 is DFQATT and CDR2 is SNEGSKA (reference sequence). The CDR3 spells CSAHGETQYF. The DNA of the CDR3 is TGCAGTGCCCACGGGGAGACCCAGTACTTC.

This clonotype was detected ten times or more. J is TRBJ2-7 and V is TRBV6-2 or TRBV6-3; 11 bases map to TRBD2. CDR3 length: 15 residues. The V segment lost 6 bases and the J segment 0 bases; nucleotides outside the gene matches: 4. CDR1 and CDR2 (germline): MNHEY, SVGEGT. DNA for the CDR3: TGTGCCAGCAGCCCCGGACTAGCGGGCTCCTACGAGCAGTACTTC. Protein sequence: CASSPGLAGSYEQYF.

This clonotype showed up just a few times. The J gene is TRBJ2-3, the V gene TRBV11-2; 8 positions agree with TRBD2. The germline V gene has CDR1 SGHAT and CDR2 FQNNGV. This CDR3 spans 19 amino acids. V gave up 5 bases and J gave up 8 bases; unmatched junction bases: 24. The CDR3 DNA follows: TGTGCCAGCAGCCGCGCCACTTCGGGTGGTAGCGGGGACTCCCTTACGCAGTATTTT. This gives the protein CASSRATSGGSGDSLTQYF. Full variable domain (missing parts from reference TRBV11-2 and TRBJ2-3): EAGVAQSPRYKIIEKRQSVAFWCNPISGHATLYWYQQILGQGPKLLIQFQNNGVVDDSQLPKDRFSAERLKGVDSTLKIQPAKLEDSAVYLCASSRATSGGSGDSLTQYFGPGTRLTVL.

This clonotype has a count of ten or more. This chain links TRBV29-1 with TRBJ2-3, with D possibly TRBD2 on 6 matching bases. Trimming shortened V by 7 bases and J by 6 bases, and 20 bases separated the two germline ends. The CDR3 extends over 14 amino acids. The V gene's germline CDR1 is SQVTM and CDR2 ANQGSEA. CDR3 sequence reads: CSANGDSLTDTQYF. In nucleotides, the CDR3 is TGCAGCGCTAACGGGGACTCCCTCACCGATACGCAGTATTTT.

At least ten counts were recorded for this clonotype. The V and J genes are TRBV4-1 and TRBJ2-2; unclear D gene. The CDR3 has 13 residues. V was trimmed by 4 bases and J by 6 bases, leaving 9 bases between them. The V gene's germline CDR1 is MGHRA and CDR2 YSYEKL. CDR3 residues: CASSPGSAGELFF. DNA for the CDR3: TGCGCCAGCAGCCCAGGATCGGCCGGGGAGCTGTTTTTT.

V is TRBV20-1 and J is TRBJ2-1; D gene uncertain. V was cut by 3 bases and J by 2 bases, with 11 bases left in between. Germline V gene data show CDR1 as DFQATT and CDR2 as SNEGSKA (reference sequence). CDR3 length equals 14 residues. This CDR3 is CSASVPATYNEQFF. The CDR3 DNA follows: TGCAGTGCTAGCGTTCCGGCTACCTACAATGAGCAGTTCTTC.

This chain links TRBV27 with TRBJ2-5; 11 bases line up with TRBD2. This CDR3 has 16 residues. V lost 8 bases, J lost 3 bases, and 11 bases stayed unmatched. Germline-derived CDR1 and CDR2 are MNHEY and SMNVEV (reference sequence). CDR3 nucleotides: TGTGCCAGCGGACTATTTAGCGGGGGGGCAAAAGAGACCCAGTACTTC. Residues: CASGLFSGGAKETQYF.